This T cell receptor (beta chain) was documented in a study of ipilimumab plus nivolumab after autologous stem cell transplantation. Study-wide context: Typical patient got about 5 ipilimumab doses and about eight nivolumab doses (median).

The method was immunoSEQ multiplex PCR; TCRdb's version includes in-frame clones alone and lacks a portion of them. Among 40,000 to 45,000 clones listed, about 91% were seen once. Trimming removed 1 base from V and 8 bases from J, with 5 bases in between. This CDR3 region has 11 residues. The germline gives CDR1 SGHTA, CDR2 FQGNSA. Dosing: nivolumab 3 mg/kg IV, weeks 1, 4, 7, 10, then every two weeks to week 26. This TCR was recovered from a male donor with multiple myeloma. The specimen was PBMCs, collected in a trial of ipilimumab plus nivolumab as post-transplant consolidation. This chain uses TRBV7-2 with TRBJ1-2; D unclear. The CDR3 reads CASSLDWGYTF. As DNA, the CDR3 is TGTGCCAGCAGCTTAGACTGGGGCTACACCTTC.